This TCR beta chain was retrieved from a study of spatial heterogeneity in lung cancer. Looking at the study overall: Alpha-chain sequences were consistently detected in smaller numbers than beta-chain sequences.

From the 5' RACE reads, TCRdb called clonotypes with MiXCR, one entry per CDR3 protein. The data hold about 70,000 distinct CDR3 sequences, with around 8.9% observed a single time. The time point denotes: blood at routine non-recurrence follow-up after resection. At least ten counts were recorded for this clonotype. In germline, CDR1 is MNHEY, CDR2 SVGEGT. Trimming left V 7 bases short and J 1 base short, with 10 bases between. This CDR3 contains 13 residues. This clonotype originated in a female donor with early-stage non-small cell lung cancer. V usage is TRBV6-2 or TRBV6-3 and J usage is TRBJ1-1, with a weak D call TRBD1 (6 bases). The material sequenced was PBMCs, taken at follow-up. As DNA, the CDR3 is TGTGCCAGCAACTACAGGGAGAACACTGAAGCTTTCTTT. It codes for CASNYRENTEAFF.